Each of the 25 T cell receptor beta chains below was sequenced from the same sample in a study of beta chain features in type 1 diabetes. General observations from the study: A moderate, significant TCRB CDR3 shortening appeared in type 1 diabetes across four CD4+ subsets.

These receptors have no known antigen. Reverse transcribing all isolated RNA meant expressed TCRB transcripts were sequenced. Using immunoSEQ multiplex PCR, the repertoire was profiled, and TCRdb retains in-frame clones only, with some absent. This repertoire shows 150,000 to 200,000 clones, 63% found once; its top ten account for 0.08% to 0.1%. The source material was naive CD4+ T cells from blood. These receptors all stem from a man aged 30 to 45 with type 1 diabetes.

The chain employs TRBV29-1 and TRBJ2-3; unclear D gene. The CDR3 is 13 amino acids. Germline CDR1 SQVTM, CDR2 ANQGSEA. Between the trimmed V and J ends, which lost 6 bases and 2 bases, there was a span of 12 bases. CDR3 DNA: TGCAGCGTCGTTACAGATCTCACAGATACGCAGTATTTT. Its translation is CSVVTDLTDTQYF.

This clone has more than one count but fewer than ten. The rearrangement uses TRBV10-3 and TRBJ2-4; TRBD1 aligns across 8 bases. Germline V CDR1 and CDR2: ENHRY, SYGVKD. The length of the CDR3 is 13 residues. The V segment lost 8 bases and the J segment 8 bases; nucleotides outside the gene matches: 8. This chain's CDR3 is CAIQGQATDIQYF. DNA for the CDR3: TGTGCCATCCAGGGACAGGCGACGGACATTCAGTACTTC.

The chain uses TRBV4-1 and TRBJ1-2; D is unresolved. Germline CDR1 reads MGHRA; CDR2 reads YSYEKL. Trimming took 3 bases from V and 6 from J, leaving 17 bases between them. The CDR3 has 15 residues. CDR3: CASSHGSQRQNGYTF. Written as DNA, the CDR3 is TGCGCCAGCAGCCACGGCAGTCAGCGGCAAAATGGCTACACCTTC.

The V call is TRBV27, the J call TRBJ1-1, with TRBD1 as a possible D gene (6 bases). This CDR3 is built from 16 residues. Trimming shortened V by 4 bases and J by 3 bases, and 18 bases separated the two germline ends. The germline CDR1 and CDR2 sequences are MNHEY and SMNVEV (reference sequence). CDR3 amino acids: CASSYTTTGTDTEAFF. The CDR3 DNA is TGTGCCAGCAGTTATACGACGACAGGCACGGACACTGAAGCTTTCTTT.

This clone appeared a few times. This chain connects TRBV4-3 to TRBJ2-7, with TRBD1 matching over 10 bases. This CDR3 comprises 15 residues. Germline V gives CDR1 LGHNA, CDR2 YSLEER. J lost 2 bases, V lost 4 bases, and 5 bases had no gene match. The CDR3 sequence: CASSRWTGGTYEQYF. The CDR3 DNA reads as TGCGCCAGCAGCCGCTGGACAGGGGGGACCTACGAGCAGTACTTC.

This clone was counted a single time. The chain links TRBV28 to TRBJ1-2; 9 bases match TRBD1. V was pared by 6 bases and J by 8 bases, with 13 bases of the junction left unmatched. Looked up from germline, CDR1 is MDHEN and CDR2 is SYDVKM. CDR3 length: 15 residues. The CDR3 here is CASSLLSGTGRGYTF. The CDR3 nucleotides read TGTGCCAGCAGCTTACTGTCCGGGACAGGGAGGGGCTACACCTTC.

J is TRBJ2-7 and V is TRBV18; no clear D gene. The germline V gene encodes CDR1 KGHSH and CDR2 LQKENI. This CDR3 has 14 residues. The V end was cut by 6 bases, the J end by 0 bases, with 12 bases between. The CDR3 DNA is TGTGCCAGCTCCCCAGATCAAAGCTCCTACGAGCAGTACTTC. Its protein is CASSPDQSSYEQYF.

The chain couples TRBV2 to TRBJ2-5; TRBD1 is a possible D gene (5 bases). The V end was cut by 7 bases, the J end by 4 bases, with 13 bases between. Germline values: CDR1 SNHLY, CDR2 FYNNEI. This CDR3 is 13 amino acids long. DNA of the CDR3: TGTGCCAGCACCTCCGGCCAGGGAGAGACCCAGTACTTC. Its translation: CASTSGQGETQYF.

The chain recombines TRBV7-2 with TRBJ2-3, with a possible D match to TRBD2 (6 bases). V was pared by 5 bases and J by 2 bases, with 11 bases between. The germline gives CDR1 SGHTA, CDR2 FQGNSA. This CDR3 has 14 residues. CDR3 in amino acids: CASSPRDSTDTQYF. CDR3 nucleotide sequence: TGTGCCAGCAGCCCCCGGGACTCCACAGATACGCAGTATTTT.

The V gene is TRBV5-6, the J gene TRBJ2-7, with D perhaps TRBD2 (6 bases). There are 15 residues in the CDR3. V was shortened by 4 bases and J by 3 bases, with 17 bases between the two germline ends. Germline lookup yields CDR1 SGHDT and CDR2 YYEEEE. This chain's CDR3 is CASSRRGTVLYEQYF. Here the CDR3 DNA reads TGTGCCAGCAGCCGTCGGGGGACGGTACTCTACGAGCAGTACTTC. The full variable domain, in which reference TRBV5-6 and TRBJ2-7 provide the parts outside the CDR3, is DAGVTQSPTHLIKTRGQQVTLRCSPKSGHDTVSWYQQALGQGPQFIFQYYEEEERQRGNFPDRFSGHQFPNYSSELNVNALLLGDSALYLCASSRRGTVLYEQYFGPGTRLTVT.

The chain is built from TRBV4-3 and TRBJ1-6, with 7 bases lining up with TRBD1. CDR3 length: 15 amino acids. From germline, CDR1 is LGHNA and CDR2 YSLEER. J gave up 6 bases and V 1 base, and 3 bases lay outside the gene matches. In DNA form, the CDR3 reads TGCGCCAGCAGCCAAGCCGGGACAGCTAATTCACCCCTCCACTTT. Its translation is CASSQAGTANSPLHF.

In its sample, this clone was seen a few times. The chain employs TRBV25-1 and TRBJ2-3; D uncertain. The CDR3 covers 17 residues. The germline V and J ends were trimmed by 4 bases and 2 bases, with 19 bases remaining between them. Germline CDR1 reads MGHDK; CDR2 reads SYGVNS. CDR3 protein: CASSGDVRAYLTDTQYF. In DNA form, the CDR3 reads TGTGCCAGCAGTGGAGACGTCAGAGCCTACCTCACAGATACGCAGTATTTT. Full variable domain (missing parts from reference TRBV25-1 and TRBJ2-3): EADIYQTPRYLVIGTGKKITLECSQTMGHDKMYWYQQDPGMELHLIHYSYGVNSTEKGDLSSESTVSRIRTEHFPLTLESARPSHTSQYLCASSGDVRAYLTDTQYFGPGTRLTVL.

The chain uses TRBV9 and TRBJ1-1; TRBD1 matches at 9 bases. The CDR3 covers 14 residues. Germline CDR1 SGDLS, CDR2 YYNGEE. V trimming: 4 bases; J trimming: 4 bases; junction bases outside the gene matches: 5. The CDR3: CASSFGQGPTEAFF. In nucleotides, the CDR3 is TGTGCCAGCAGCTTCGGACAGGGGCCCACTGAAGCTTTCTTT.

The chain recombines TRBV15 with TRBJ2-7, with a possible D match to TRBD1 (5 bases). Trimming cost V 1 base and J 3 bases, with 7 bases left between them. The germline V gene has CDR1 LNHNV and CDR2 YYDKDF (reference sequence). This CDR3 is 13 amino acids long. CDR3 DNA sequence: TGTGCCACCAGCAGAGTGCAGGGCTACGAGCAGTACTTC. Protein: CATSRVQGYEQYF.

The chain joins TRBV28 to TRBJ1-1; D not certain. The germline CDR1 and CDR2 sequences are MDHEN and SYDVKM. The CDR3 has 12 amino acids. V was clipped by 3 bases and J by 4 bases, with 6 bases between them. The CDR3 DNA is TGTGCCAGCAGTTTGAGAGCCACTGAAGCTTTCTTT. Residues: CASSLRATEAFF.

The chain recombines TRBV7-9 with TRBJ2-5; TRBD1 agrees at 10 bases. The germline V gene encodes CDR1 SEHNR and CDR2 FQNEAQ (reference sequence). The CDR3 is 14 residues long. With V trimmed by 5 bases and J by 4 bases, 4 bases remained unmatched. Here the CDR3 DNA reads TGTGCCAGCAGCCCAGGGACAGGGGTAGAGACCCAGTACTTC. Its protein is CASSPGTGVETQYF.

This chain connects TRBV10-3 to TRBJ2-7; 7 bases line up with TRBD2. Losses at the gene ends were 10 bases for V and 2 bases for J; bases not matched to a gene: 8. This CDR3 spans 13 amino acids. CDR1 is ENHRY, CDR2 SYGVKD, per germline. CDR3 DNA: TGTGCCACTCAGGGAGGGGATGCCTACGAGCAGTACTTC. It specifies CATQGGDAYEQYF.

The chain couples TRBV21-1 to TRBJ1-2. TRBV21-1 is classified as a pseudogene. This CDR3 region has 13 residues. The CDR3: CASSKDEVCGYTF. The CDR3 DNA reads TGTGCCAGCAGCAAAGATGAGGTTTGTGGCTACACCTTC.

The rearrangement links TRBV14 to TRBJ2-4, with D possibly being TRBD1 or TRBD2 (5 bases each). Germline V gene sequence: CDR1 SGHDN, CDR2 FVKESK. The ends were cut back, 2 bases at V and 7 bases at J, with 12 bases in the middle. The CDR3 sequence is 14 residues long. CDR3 amino acids: CASSQQGVYNIQYF. The DNA of the CDR3 is TGTGCCAGCAGCCAACAGGGAGTATACAACATTCAGTACTTC.

J is TRBJ2-5 and V is TRBV30; D is unclear. Germline assignment: CDR1 GTSNPN and CDR2 SVGIG (reference sequence). This CDR3 spans 13 amino acids. V lost 6 bases and J lost 2, with 13 bases in between. DNA for the CDR3: TGTGCCTGTGACCGGTGGGCACAAGAGACCCAGTACTTC. Protein sequence: CACDRWAQETQYF. The variable domain in full, with the rest retrieved from reference TRBV30 and TRBJ2-5, is SQTIHQWPATLVQPVGSPLSLECTVEGTSNPNLYWYRQAAGRGLQLLFYSVGIGQISSEVPQNLSASRPQDRQFILSSKKLLLSDSGFYLCACDRWAQETQYFGPGTRLLVL.

The rearrangement uses TRBV7-2 and TRBJ2-3; 8 nucleotides agree with TRBD2. V lost 3 bases, J lost 4 bases, and 6 bases stayed unmatched. Germline V gives CDR1 SGHTA, CDR2 FQGNSA. The CDR3 totals 15 residues. This chain's CDR3 is CASSFGGGPADTQYF. The CDR3 nucleotides read TGTGCCAGCAGCTTCGGCGGGGGGCCAGCAGATACGCAGTATTTT.

The chain links TRBV10-3 to TRBJ2-3, with 14 bases fitting TRBD2. Trimming cost V 11 bases and J 6 bases; bases outside gene matches: 4. Germline loops: CDR1 ENHRY, CDR2 SYGVKD. This CDR3 region has 13 residues. CDR3 amino acids: CARLAGGLDTQYF. DNA of the CDR3: TGTGCCCGACTAGCGGGGGGGCTCGATACGCAGTATTTT.

The V gene is TRBV29-1, the J gene TRBJ1-2; D uncertain. Per the germline V gene, CDR1 is SQVTM and CDR2 is ANQGSEA. V was cut by 4 bases and J by 6 bases, with 9 bases left in between. The CDR3 covers 11 residues. CDR3: CSVGPGDGYTF. Here the CDR3 DNA reads TGCAGCGTTGGGCCTGGGGATGGCTACACCTTC.

V gene TRBV7-2 combines with J gene TRBJ2-7, with D perhaps TRBD1 or TRBD2 (6 bases each). Germline CDR1 reads SGHTA; CDR2 reads FQGNSA. The CDR3 sequence is 12 residues long. The germline V and J ends were trimmed by 4 bases and 4 bases, with 8 bases remaining between them. Here the CDR3 DNA reads TGTGCCAGCAGCTGGGGGGCTTACGAGCAGTACTTC. This translates into CASSWGAYEQYF.

This clone was seen a handful of times. The chain links TRBV7-2 to TRBJ2-2, with 7 positions matching TRBD1. CDR1 SGHTA and CDR2 FQGNSA come from the germline V gene. The trim removed 5 bases at V and 3 bases at J, leaving 3 bases unmatched. The CDR3 spans 14 residues. CDR3 sequence (DNA): TGTGCCAGCAGCGGGACAGCATACACCGGGGAGCTGTTTTTT. Protein: CASSGTAYTGELFF.